This T cell receptor (beta chain) derives from a study of blood T cell repertoires in COVID-19 (dated by TCRdb to 2018 to 2021). For the study in its entirety: Samples covering the acute and convalescent phases of COVID-19 were provided by collaborators in the United States, Italy and Spain. The material from the prospective study consisted of cDNA or gDNA derived from T cells, B-cell-depleted T cells, or PBMCs. Samples came from the ongoing ImmuneRACE study (first 160 participants) plus 1,254 subjects from 6 global collaborators. Nearly every sample came with metadata listing a de-identified subject ID, COVID-19 status, age in years and sex. The repertoires were released in a freely available public database intended as a resource for research on the immune response to SARS-CoV-2. Subjects who had been exposed to COVID-19, were actively infected with it, or had recovered from it provided the deeply sampled blood TCRbeta repertoires that made up the dataset. Where HLA class I and class II types were available, the types were taken from metadata supplied by the sample provider, not from assay-based typing. Beyond this particular receptor, the publication reports: The quantity of clinical and demographic metadata differed by source and by participant and was supplied without curation.

TCRbeta CDR3 regions were amplified from genomic DNA by means of the immunoSEQ Assay, a bias-controlled multiplex PCR. The authors' pipeline ran thus. Nucleated cell counts per sample were estimated from amplification of reference gene primers within the assay. Sequence reads were collapsed and filtered to measure the absolute abundance of every unique TCRbeta CDR3 rearrangement. For each sample, productive Simpson clonality was calculated by taking the square root of Simpson's diversity index across productive rearrangements. The clones in this table, taken by TCRdb from immuneACCESS, are in-frame only. Not every clone is retained; where verified, under half of the shortfall comes from an unresolved V gene, and the cause of the rest is unknown. V and J calls and clone size are given by that table; D and trimming were obtained from the DNA. Within this sample are 140,000 to 150,000 clones, with around 87% of them counted one time only. The biggest ten clones account for about 4.1% of the sample.

This clone was counted once. There is no known antigen for this receptor. No base quality information exists; no much larger clone differs at one position. V is shortened by 4 bases, J by 12 bases, and the region joining them spans 12 bases. The germline V gene gives CDR1 as SNHLY and CDR2 as FYNNEI. The CDR3, from cysteine to phenylalanine, totals 11 residues. The sequence is cut down to CDR3 DNA, 33 bases in frame from base 1. Enrolling through a virtual design, the prospective study's participants ranged in age from roughly 18 to 100 years and lived across some 22 United States geographic areas. To assign participants to cohorts, the prospective study relied on clinical history that participants themselves reported in a screening survey and a study questionnaire. Exposed participants had been in contact with someone with a PCR-confirmed or clinician-diagnosed COVID-19 case within 2 weeks of study entry. Each participant in the prospective study had whole blood, serum and a nasopharyngeal or oropharyngeal swab collected by mobile phlebotomists. Prospective study participants could optionally give additional blood draws and questionnaires over an approximately two-month period. Prospective study blood samples were shipped either frozen or at room temperature before DNA extraction.

The rearranged chain carries TRBV2 and TRBJ1-1, and possibly TRBD1, on 6 matching bases. Sample: PBMCs or T cells enriched from blood (not recorded which). The receptor was derived from a woman aged 40 to 55 who had been exposed to COVID-19. CDR3 reads: CASSGDRLPFF. The DNA sequence is as follows: TGTGCCAGCAGTGGCGACAGGTTGCCTTTCTTT.